The clone carrying this T cell receptor (beta chain) has more than one count but fewer than ten. The record originates from a study of tumor and adjacent non-tumor tissue in lung cancer. Overall study context: Patients comprised about eleven adenocarcinoma, a couple of squamous cell carcinoma and 1 small cell lung cancer.

The library came from three nested PCR rounds adapted from ARM-PCR protocols. TCRdb reprocessed the multiplex PCR reads via MiXCR and lists one record per CDR3 protein. The table shows some 93,000 distinct CDR3 sequences, with about 66% occurring only once. This sample's RNA came from whole unsorted tissue. Newly diagnosed lung cancer patients had thoracic surgery in China, August–November 2014, without prior chemotherapy. V was cut by 3 bases and J by 8 bases, with 14 bases left in between. Germline CDR1 reads LGHNA; CDR2 reads YSLEER. The CDR3 spans 14 residues. The sequencing input was lung tumor tissue. This clonotype was sampled from a man aged 60-69 years with non-small cell lung cancer. J is TRBJ2-1 and V is TRBV4-3; D is undetermined. The CDR3 protein is CASSHVALGDEQFF. The DNA for the CDR3 is TGCGCCAGCAGCCATGTAGCTCTTGGGGATGAGCAGTTCTTC.